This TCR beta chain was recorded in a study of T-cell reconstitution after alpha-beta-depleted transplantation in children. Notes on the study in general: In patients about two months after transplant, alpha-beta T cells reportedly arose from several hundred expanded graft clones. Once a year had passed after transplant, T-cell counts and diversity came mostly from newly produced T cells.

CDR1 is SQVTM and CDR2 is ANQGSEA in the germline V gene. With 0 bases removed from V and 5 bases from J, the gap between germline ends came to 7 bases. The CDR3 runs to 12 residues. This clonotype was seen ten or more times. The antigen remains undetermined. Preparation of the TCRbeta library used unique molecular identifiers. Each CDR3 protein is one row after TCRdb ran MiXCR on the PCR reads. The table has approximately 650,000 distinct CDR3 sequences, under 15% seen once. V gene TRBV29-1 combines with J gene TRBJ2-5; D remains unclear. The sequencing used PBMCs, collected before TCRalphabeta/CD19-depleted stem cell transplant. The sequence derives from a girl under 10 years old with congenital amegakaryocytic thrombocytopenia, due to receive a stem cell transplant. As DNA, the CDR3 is TGCAGCGTTGAAGATCGGTGGGAGACCCAGTACTTC. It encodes CSVEDRWETQYF.